Below, 13 T cell receptor beta chains from the same sample are listed, as sequenced in a study of blood T cells in healthy people across ages. Then a second PCR, running about 6 to 12 cycles, was carried out with a sample-barcoded 5' primer and a J-beta primer mix. MiXCR was run by TCRdb on the 5' RACE reads, yielding one entry per CDR3 protein. Of 630,000 or so distinct CDR3 sequences in the sample, roughly 32% are singletons; the top ten hold over 15%. Sequenced sample: blood. All receptors derive from a woman aged 80 or older in good health.

The gene calls are TRBV7-2 and TRBJ2-7; maybe TRBD2 (5 bases). Trimming took 2 bases from V and 6 from J, leaving 20 bases between them. CDR1 is SGHTA and CDR2 is FQGNSA in the germline V gene. This CDR3 is built from 16 residues. For the CDR3, the DNA is TGTGCCAGCAGCTTATTCGGGATGCCCTCGAGGGCCGAGCAGTACTTC. As protein: CASSLFGMPSRAEQYF.

This clonotype was detected ten times or more. The chain uses TRBV7-2 and TRBJ2-3, with D unclear. V lost 5 bases to trimming and J lost 2 bases, with 11 bases between them. The CDR3 extends over 14 amino acids. Germline V gene data show CDR1 as SGHTA and CDR2 as FQGNSA. DNA for the CDR3: TGTGCCAGCAGCGAGAGTATATCCACAGATACGCAGTATTTT. Its translation is CASSESISTDTQYF. Full variable domain (outside the CDR3, taken from reference TRBV7-2 and TRBJ2-3): GAGVSQSPSNKVTEKGKDVELRCDPISGHTALYWYRQSLGQGLEFLIYFQGNSAPDKSGLPSDRFSAERTGGSVSTLTIQRTQQEDSAVYLCASSESISTDTQYFGPGTRLTVL.

This clonotype was found many times. This sequence joins TRBV7-2 and TRBJ2-7; D might be TRBD1 or TRBD2, each matching 6 bases. Germline V CDR1 and CDR2: SGHTA, FQGNSA. This CDR3 comprises 16 residues. Trimming removed 1 base at V and 4 bases at J, with 17 bases between. The CDR3 spells CASSLEGGKGRYEQYF. In nucleotides, the CDR3 is TGTGCCAGCAGCTTAGAGGGGGGTAAGGGGCGATACGAGCAGTACTTC.

Only a few counts were recorded for this clonotype. The rearrangement joins TRBV20-1 to TRBJ1-3, with 7 bases fitting TRBD1. Looked up from germline, CDR1 is DFQATT and CDR2 is SNEGSKA (reference sequence). Losses at the gene ends were 1 base for V and 0 bases for J; bases not matched to a gene: 3. This CDR3 contains 15 residues. The CDR3 sequence is CSARAGGLSGNTIYF. The CDR3 coding sequence is TGCAGTGCTAGAGCAGGGGGTCTCTCTGGAAACACCATATATTTT.

The table lists this clonotype with a few counts. The rearrangement uses TRBV5-1 and TRBJ2-1; the match to TRBD2 covers 8 bases. The J call may be in error: the DNA end matches TRBJ2-7 better. The CDR3 is made up of 15 amino acids. CDR1 is SGHRS, CDR2 YFSETQ, per germline. The CDR3 is CASCTSGSNYNEQYF. In DNA, the CDR3 is TGCGCCAGCTGTACTAGCGGATCGAACTACAATGAGCAGTACTTC.

For this clonotype: This may arise from a read error, as a much more abundant clone is one base away. The rearrangement joins TRBV7-3 to TRBJ2-1; 9 nucleotides agree with TRBD1. The germline V gene has CDR1 SGHTA and CDR2 FQGTGA. This CDR3 region has 17 residues. V trimming: 3 bases; J trimming: 9 bases; junction bases outside the gene matches: 15. CDR3 sequence (DNA): TGTGCCAGCAGCTTGGCCGGGACAGGGTACCACTACCGTGAGCAGTTCTTC. Translated: CASSLAGTGYHYREQFF.

The chain recombines TRBV2 with TRBJ2-7, with D maybe TRBD1 (7 bases). CDR1 SNHLY and CDR2 FYNNEI come from the germline V gene. This CDR3 region has 10 residues. V lost 6 bases and J lost 12, with 12 bases in between. CDR3 sequence (DNA): TGTGCCAGCAGGGAGGGGGCGTTGTACTTC. This translates into CASREGALYF.

CDR3 bases: TGTGCCAGCAGCCAAGAGGGCGACGATGAGCAGTTCTTC. This sequence encodes CASSQEGDDEQFF. The chain recombines TRBV4-2 with TRBJ2-1; no firm D call. The CDR3 totals 13 residues. Per germline, CDR1 LGHNA and CDR2 YNFKEQ. V lost 0 bases and J 8 bases, leaving 8 bases between the germline ends.

This clonotype appeared many times. The gene calls are TRBV12-3 or TRBV12-4 and TRBJ1-5; unclear D gene. The V end lost 4 bases, the J end lost 4 bases, and 8 bases lay between the germline ends. CDR3 length: 13 amino acids. The CDR3 sequence is CASSSLENQPQHF. CDR3 bases: TGTGCCAGCAGTTCACTCGAAAATCAGCCCCAGCATTTT.

This clonotype was observed at least ten times. The V and J genes are TRBV20-1 and TRBJ1-2, with TRBD1 identical over 7 bases. The CDR3 has 13 amino acids. J was trimmed by 8 bases and V by 5 bases; bases with no gene match: 11. Germline loops: CDR1 DFQATT, CDR2 SNEGSKA (reference sequence). CDR3 in amino acids: CSARVTGAEGYTF. The CDR3 nucleotides read TGCAGTGCTCGTGTTACAGGGGCGGAAGGCTACACCTTC.

Worth noting for this clonotype: With a much larger clone just one base away, this may be a read error. The CDR3 coding sequence is TGCAGCGTTGAAGTTTCGCCGAACGCTGAAGCTTTCTTT. It specifies CSVEVSPNAEAFF. The chain carries TRBV29-1 and TRBJ1-1, with D unresolved. This CDR3 comprises 13 residues. CDR1 is SQVTM, CDR2 ANQGSEA, per germline.

The chain carries TRBV4-3 and TRBJ2-4; D possibly uses TRBD1 or TRBD2 (5 bases each). The DNA end is a closer match to TRBJ2-7, so the J assignment may be wrong. Germline V gene lookup returns CDR1 LGHNA and CDR2 YSLEER. The CDR3 is 15 amino acids. The CDR3 region is CASSQDGAGSYEQYF. The CDR3 DNA follows: TGCGCCAGCAGCCAAGATGGGGCAGGGAGCTACGAGCAGTACTTC.

Worth noting for this clonotype: It may be a read error: a sequence one base away is much more abundant. The CDR3 does not end in the conserved phenylalanine or tryptophan, so this is likely a read error. The chain links TRBV20-1 to TRBJ1-4, with 7 bases aligning to TRBD1. The CDR3 length is 14 residues. Germline CDR1 is DFQATT and CDR2 is SNEGSKA (reference sequence). The J segment lost 5 bases and the V segment lost 6 bases, leaving 9 bases of the junction unmatched. The CDR3 protein is CSAAHRGGNEKLFL. In nucleotides, the CDR3 is TGCAGTGCAGCGCACAGGGGAGGGAATGAAAAACTGTTTTTG.